The 22 T cell receptor beta chains below come from one sample, sequenced in a study of T cell repertoires in cytomegalovirus infection. TCRdb re-analysed the reads in MiXCR, keeping a single row per CDR3 protein. Among approximately 500,000 distinct CDR3 sequences listed, 26% were seen once. The source material was PBMCs. The receptor set was obtained from a human donor in good health (CMV status not recorded). Some clones in this sample may be carry-over from other donors' samples.

In its sample, this clonotype was seen many times. The chain's CDR3 is CASRQPGGATYEQYF. The CDR3 DNA sequence: TGTGCCAGCAGGCAACCCGGGGGAGCCACCTACGAGCAGTACTTC. V gene TRBV7-2 combines with J gene TRBJ2-7; a possible D gene is TRBD2 (6 bases). CDR1 SGHTA and CDR2 FQGNSA come from the germline V gene. This CDR3 contains 15 residues. V was trimmed by 6 bases and J by 2 bases, leaving 17 bases between them.

V and J are TRBV19 and TRBJ1-5; D uncertain. The ends were cut back, 5 bases at V and 12 bases at J, with 17 bases in the middle. The CDR3 consists of 13 residues. CDR1 and CDR2 from the germline V gene are LNHDA and SQIVND (reference sequence). This CDR3 reads CASSQPGPGHQHF. In nucleotides, the CDR3 is TGTGCCAGTAGTCAACCCGGGCCGGGCCACCAGCATTTT.

This clonotype was found once. The V call is TRBV5-6, the J call TRBJ2-3, with 12 positions matching TRBD2. CDR1 is SGHDT and CDR2 is YYEEEE in the germline V gene. V shed 3 bases, J shed 6 bases, and the junction held 8 bases outside the gene matches. The CDR3 covers 16 residues. Written as DNA, the CDR3 is TGTGCCAGCAGCTCCTTCCGACTAGCGGGAGAGGATACGCAGTATTTT. Translation: CASSSFRLAGEDTQYF.

This clonotype turned up a few times. The chain uses TRBV2 and TRBJ2-7; 9 bases align to TRBD2. This CDR3 region has 15 residues. Germline CDR1 reads SNHLY; CDR2 reads FYNNEI. Trimming took 2 bases from V and 0 from J; bases not matched to a gene: 2. The CDR3 loop reads CASSENSGGSYEQYF. In DNA, the CDR3 is TGTGCCAGCAGTGAAAATAGCGGGGGCTCCTACGAGCAGTACTTC.

This clonotype was seen many times. The chain links TRBV5-4 to TRBJ2-1; D possibly corresponds to TRBD2 (6 bases). The CDR3 runs 16 residues. V was trimmed by 0 bases and J by 7 bases, leaving 17 bases between them. Germline V gene lookup returns CDR1 SGHNT and CDR2 YYREEE (reference sequence). Here the CDR3 DNA reads TGTGCCAGCAGCTTGGATCCCGGGAGTACCCTAAATGAGCAGTTCTTC. Residues: CASSLDPGSTLNEQFF.

Note on this clonotype: This sequence may be a read error, since a much larger clone differs from it by one base. This chain connects TRBV7-2 to TRBJ2-5; TRBD2 aligns across 9 bases. CDR3 size: 16 residues. Germline assignment: CDR1 SGHTA and CDR2 FQGNSA. The CDR3 DNA follows: TGTGCCGGCAGCTTAGAAGGCGGGCTAGCGGGATACCCCCAGTACTTC. It translates to CAGSLEGGLAGYPQYF.

This rearrangement joins TRBV7-8 to TRBJ1-2; D perhaps matches TRBD1 (6 bases). This CDR3 spans 15 amino acids. Germline V gives CDR1 SGHVS, CDR2 FQNEAQ. V lost 7 bases and J lost 8, with 23 bases in between. In nucleotides, the CDR3 is TGTGCCAGCATGGAGGGAACACACAGGGCTCGAGGCTACACCTTC. Protein sequence: CASMEGTHRARGYTF.

This clonotype was counted only a few times. The chain has TRBV14 and TRBJ2-1; 8 bases are shared with TRBD1. Germline-derived CDR1 and CDR2 are SGHDN and FVKESK. The CDR3 sequence is 19 residues long. V was pared by 5 bases and J by 1 base, with 16 bases of the junction left unmatched. The CDR3 bases are TGTGCCAGCAGCTCCTATTCCGGGACAGGAAAACTATCCTACAATGAGCAGTTCTTC. It yields the protein CASSSYSGTGKLSYNEQFF. The whole variable domain, filled in from reference TRBV14 and TRBJ2-1, reads EAGVTQFPSHSVIEKGQTVTLRCDPISGHDNLYWYRRVMGKEIKFLLHFVKESKQDESGMPNNRFLAERTGGTYSTLKVQPAELEDSGVYFCASSSYSGTGKLSYNEQFFGPGTRLTVL.

V gene TRBV27 combines with J gene TRBJ2-1; D possibly corresponds to TRBD1 (6 bases). The germline V and J ends were trimmed by 6 bases and 7 bases, with 10 bases remaining between them. Germline-derived CDR1 and CDR2 are MNHEY and SMNVEV (reference sequence). The CDR3 contains 12 residues. DNA for the CDR3: TGTGCCAGCAGGGACAGAGCGAATGAGCAGTTCTTC. It encodes CASRDRANEQFF.

The genes are TRBV20-1 and TRBJ1-1; D may be TRBD1 (5 bases). This CDR3 spans 13 amino acids. From germline, CDR1 is DFQATT and CDR2 SNEGSKA (reference sequence). V shed 1 base and J shed 2 bases, with 8 bases lying between them. The DNA of the CDR3 is TGCAGTGCTAGAGTAGGGGTCAACACTGAAGCTTTCTTT. Its translation: CSARVGVNTEAFF.

This clonotype appeared many times. The gene calls are TRBV7-8 and TRBJ1-5; D is possibly TRBD1 (5 bases). The CDR3 consists of 18 residues. Per the germline V gene, CDR1 is SGHVS and CDR2 is FQNEAQ. Trimming pared 5 bases from V and 6 bases from J, leaving 26 bases between. Here the CDR3 DNA reads TGTGCCAGCAGCCCCCTATTCGGTAAGGGGTCCCCGGGTCAGCCCCAGCATTTT. Its translation is CASSPLFGKGSPGQPQHF.

Concerning this clonotype itself: Sequence at one end of the junction differs from germline and may be a read error. This sequence joins TRBV7-7 and TRBJ1-6; maybe TRBD1 (5 bases). The CDR3 spans 14 residues. Per the germline V gene, CDR1 is SSHAT and CDR2 is FNYEAQ (reference sequence). The CDR3 sequence is CASSLGEGNSPLHF. Written as DNA, the CDR3 is TGTGCTAGCAGCTTAGGGGAGGGAAATTCACCCCTCCACTTT. The variable domain in full, with the rest retrieved from reference TRBV7-7 and TRBJ1-6, is GAGVSQSPRYKVTKRGQDVTLRCDPISSHATLYWYQQALGQGPEFLTYFNYEAQPDKSGLPSDRFSAERPEGSISTLTIQRTEQRDSAMYRCASSLGEGNSPLHFGNGTRLTVT.

This clonotype came up a few times. V is TRBV20-1 and J is TRBJ1-5, with a tentative D call TRBD1 (5 bases). Trimming took off 5 bases at V and 6 bases at J, with 11 bases between the two ends. Germline loops: CDR1 DFQATT, CDR2 SNEGSKA (reference sequence). This CDR3 has 12 amino acids. CDR3: CSAGRGVQPQHF. As DNA, the CDR3 is TGCAGTGCTGGCCGGGGGGTTCAGCCCCAGCATTTT.

The V gene is TRBV20-1, the J gene TRBJ1-1, with D possibly matching TRBD1 (5 bases). The germline V gene has CDR1 DFQATT and CDR2 SNEGSKA (reference sequence). This CDR3 is built from 16 residues. V was clipped by 3 bases and J by 6 bases, with 23 bases between them. DNA for the CDR3: TGCAGTGCTAGCGCGGGGTTGTTAAGGGGTTACCCTGAAGCTTTCTTT. Protein: CSASAGLLRGYPEAFF.

The CDR3 nucleotides are TGTGCCTGGAGTTCAGGACCCTACGAGCAGTACTTC. Translation gives CAWSSGPYEQYF. V and J are TRBV30 and TRBJ2-7, with D unresolved. Germline CDR1 is GTSNPN and CDR2 is SVGIG (reference sequence). The CDR3 has 12 amino acids. Trimming took 2 bases from V and 2 from J, leaving 7 bases between them.

The chain has TRBV6-5 and TRBJ1-4; 8 bases are shared with TRBD1. This CDR3 is built from 15 residues. Trimming removed 6 bases from V and 5 bases from J; junction bases left unmatched: 8. The V gene's germline CDR1 is MNHEY and CDR2 SVGAGI. In nucleotides, the CDR3 is TGTGCCAGCAGCAACGGACAGGGTTGGAATGAAAAACTGTTTTTT. Residues: CASSNGQGWNEKLFF.

This clonotype was observed at least ten times. The chain links TRBV7-2 to TRBJ1-4, with TRBD1 identical over 8 bases. V lost 1 base to trimming and J lost 6 bases; unmatched junction nucleotides: 10. The CDR3 consists of 17 residues. CDR1 and CDR2 (germline): SGHTA, FQGNSA. The chain's CDR3 is CASSLVTSGQGDEKLFF. In DNA, the CDR3 is TGTGCCAGCAGCTTAGTCACCTCCGGACAGGGTGATGAAAAACTGTTTTTT.

This clonotype appeared a few times. This chain links TRBV14 with TRBJ2-7; TRBD2 aligns across 7 bases. Germline lookup yields CDR1 SGHDN and CDR2 FVKESK. With V trimmed by 4 bases and J by 5 bases, 11 bases remained unmatched. The CDR3 sequence is 15 residues long. The CDR3 DNA reads as TGTGCCAGCAGCCGAGCGGGACTACCGGTGGACGAGCAGTACTTC. Protein sequence: CASSRAGLPVDEQYF.

This chain joins TRBV29-1 and TRBJ1-2; no definite D call. This CDR3 region has 12 residues. CDR1 and CDR2 (germline): SQVTM, ANQGSEA. Trimming took 5 bases from V and 2 from J, leaving 9 bases between them. CDR3 bases: TGCAGCGTTTTGGGTTACAACTATGGCTACACCTTC. Protein: CSVLGYNYGYTF.

The genes are TRBV12-3 or TRBV12-4 and TRBJ1-5, with D unresolved. This CDR3 contains 13 residues. Between the trimmed V and J ends, which lost 1 base and 4 bases, there was a span of 5 bases. The CDR3 loop reads CASSLVANQPQHF. DNA for the CDR3: TGTGCCAGCAGTTTAGTGGCAAATCAGCCCCAGCATTTT.

This chain joins TRBV27 and TRBJ1-1, with D maybe TRBD1 (5 bases). CDR1 is MNHEY, CDR2 SMNVEV, per germline (reference sequence). The CDR3 runs to 16 residues. Trimming shortened V by 6 bases and J by 5 bases, and 22 bases separated the two germline ends. CDR3 DNA sequence: TGTGCCAGCAGGGCCGCGGGCAGGGTGGGGAAGACTGAAGCTTTCTTT. Its protein product is CASRAAGRVGKTEAFF.

V is TRBV5-1 and J is TRBJ1-4; 7 nucleotides agree with TRBD1. CDR3 size: 14 residues. The V gene's germline CDR1 is SGHRS and CDR2 YFSETQ. J gave up 8 bases and V 4 bases, and 8 bases lay outside the gene matches. The CDR3 bases are TGCGCCAGCAGCCGAGGGGGCCAGGACGAAAAACTGTTTTTT. Encoded protein: CASSRGGQDEKLFF.